This note documents a single T cell receptor (beta chain) sequence. These data are taken from a study of cytotoxic CD8 clonotypes in ibrutinib-treated CLL. Study as a whole: The response samples were taken once patients had been treated for a median of about 12 months, range 6 to 36.

Using immunoSEQ multiplex PCR, the repertoire was profiled, and TCRdb retains in-frame clones only, with some absent. The sample lists 150,000 to 200,000 clones, roughly 88% occurring once. Looked up from germline, CDR1 is KGHSH and CDR2 is LQKENI. V was clipped by 5 bases and J by 0 bases, with 7 bases between them. CDR3 length: 13 amino acids. This chain joins TRBV18 and TRBJ2-5; D ambiguous. This sequence was found in a human donor with chronic lymphocytic leukemia. Here the sequenced sample was PBMCs, taken at disease progression, from a patient treated with ibrutinib. The CDR3 region is CASSNNYQETQYF. In nucleotides, the CDR3 is TGTGCCAGCTCAAATAACTACCAAGAGACCCAGTACTTC.